This T cell receptor (beta chain) derives from a study of blood T cells in healthy people across ages. At the level of the study: About one barcoded beta molecule per two T cells came from capture by template switching.

Primed by a sample-barcoded 5' primer and a J-beta primer mix, a second PCR proceeded for roughly 6 to 12 cycles. Via MiXCR, TCRdb re-called the 5' RACE reads, giving one row per CDR3 protein. Counted here are 550,000 to 750,000 distinct CDR3 sequences, roughly 21% occurring once; the ten biggest clones make up 3% to 4%. Notes on the study in general: It was the long-lived donors that had more naive CD4+ cells and higher diversity than aged donors.

Comment on this clonotype: Its target is unknown. A junction boundary mismatches the germline segment, possibly from a read error.

The clonotype comes from a man in his 70s in good health. Material: blood.

CDR3 sequence (DNA): TGCAGCTTTGACGGCAGGACCAAAGTAGACGAGCAGTACTTC. Its translation is CSFDGRTKVDEQYF. The J gene is TRBJ2-7, the V gene TRBV29-1; D not certain. This CDR3 comprises 14 residues. Germline values: CDR1 SQVTM, CDR2 ANQGSEA.